This is a list of T cell receptor beta chains from one sample in a study of blood T cell repertoires in COVID-19. Produced via immunoSEQ multiplex PCR; TCRdb's table is partial and in-frame only. The sample carries approximately 38,000 clones, roughly 80% recorded once. The specimen sequenced was peripheral blood. The receptors stem from a human donor with acute or convalescent COVID-19. The donor label of this sample is uncertain. Both conserved end residues are part of each CDR3. A D gene is named only where the DNA matches it firmly. Part of the rows lack a size; the others show once, few, many or a class for expanded clones.

-	TRBD1	TRBJ2-7	TRBV13	CASSFNQGASSYEQYF	TGTGCCAGCAGCTTTAACCAGGGGGCGAGCTCCTACGAGCAGTACTTC
-	TRBD1	TRBJ2-1	TRBV7-9	CASSLSGTEVNEQFF	TGTGCCAGCAGCCTATCCGGGACAGAGGTCAATGAGCAGTTCTTC
-	-	TRBJ1-1	TRBV7-9	CASSLKGGSAEAFF	TGTGCCAGCAGCTTAAAGGGTGGTAGCGCTGAAGCTTTCTTT
-	TRBD2	TRBJ2-1	TRBV5-1	CASSLGTSGHYNEQFF	TGCGCCAGCAGCTTGGGGACTAGCGGGCACTACAATGAGCAGTTCTTC
few	-	TRBJ1-4	TRBV7-2	CASSLLGPNHNEKLFF	TGTGCCAGCAGCTTATTGGGGCCCAACCATAATGAAAAACTGTTTTTT
-	TRBD2	TRBJ2-1	TRBV28	CASSASYAGGEDEQFF	TGTGCCAGCAGTGCTAGCTACGCGGGAGGTGAGGATGAGCAGTTCTTC
-	-	TRBJ1-4	TRBV18	CASSERTAPSQEKLFF	TGTGCCAGCTCAGAAAGGACAGCCCCCTCTCAGGAAAAACTGTTTTTT
few	TRBD1	TRBJ1-6	TRBV6-4	CASSEGQGNSPLHF	TGTGCCAGCAGTGAGGGACAGGGTAATTCACCCCTCCACTTT
-	-	TRBJ2-1	TRBV19	CASSIPTFPPQFF	TGTGCCAGTAGTATCCCTACTTTCCCGCCGCAGTTCTTC
-	TRBD1	TRBJ1-2	TRBV27	CASSFKGQGANYGYTF	TGTGCCAGCAGTTTCAAGGGACAGGGAGCTAACTATGGCTACACCTTC
-	TRBD1	TRBJ1-1	TRBV10-3	CAIRRTGVDTEAFF	TGTGCCATCAGAAGGACAGGGGTGGACACTGAAGCTTTCTTT
-	-	TRBJ2-7	TRBV18	CASSPGAGGYEQYF	TGTGCCAGCTCACCGGGGGCAGGGGGGTACGAGCAGTACTTC
-	-	TRBJ2-1	TRBV11-3	CASSRGNEQFF	TGTGCCAGCAGCCGGGGGAATGAGCAGTTCTTC
-	-	TRBJ2-7	TRBV27	CASSTARRGTYEQYF	TGTGCCAGCTCGACCGCCCGCCGGGGAACCTACGAGCAGTACTTC
-	-	TRBJ1-2	TRBV18	CASSPGAGGRYYGYTF	TGTGCCAGCTCACCAGGGGCAGGTGGTCGGTACTATGGCTACACCTTC
-	-	TRBJ2-5	TRBV5-8	CASSLVGTWETQYF	TGTGCCAGCAGCTTGGTCGGGACTTGGGAGACCCAGTACTTC
-	TRBD2	TRBJ2-7	TRBV28	CASSPGGLVSYEQYF	TGTGCCAGCAGTCCGGGAGGGCTAGTCTCCTACGAGCAGTACTTC
-	-	TRBJ2-5	TRBV18	CASSPRQQETQYF	TGTGCCAGCTCACCCCGACAGCAAGAGACCCAGTACTTC
-	-	TRBJ1-1	TRBV5-1	CASSLDTGSGTEAFF	TGCGCCAGCAGCTTGGATACGGGTTCTGGGACTGAAGCTTTCTTT
-	-	TRBJ2-5	TRBV13	CASSLALWGLSSSRDQETQYF	TGTGCCAGCAGCTTAGCATTGTGGGGGCTATCTTCGAGTCGTGACCAAGAGACCCAGTACTTC
-	-	TRBJ2-2	TRBV5-1	CASSLAQGVGELFF	TGCGCCAGCAGCTTGGCACAGGGAGTCGGGGAGCTGTTTTTT
-	TRBD1	TRBJ1-2	TRBV5-5	CASSRDSYGYTF	TGTGCCAGCAGCAGGGACAGCTATGGCTACACCTTC
once	TRBD1	TRBJ2-7	TRBV2	CASSRDRASEQYF	TGTGCCAGCAGCCGGGACAGAGCCTCCGAGCAGTACTTC
-	TRBD2	TRBJ2-2	TRBV11-2	CASSQSAGGTGELFF	TGTGCCAGCAGCCAGTCAGCGGGGGGGACCGGGGAGCTGTTTTTT
-	TRBD2	TRBJ2-3	TRBV19	CASTRTSGSSTDTQYF	TGTGCCAGTACGAGGACTAGCGGTTCTAGCACAGATACGCAGTATTTT
-	-	TRBJ1-1	TRBV4-2	CASSQDGTDLSTEAFF	TGTGCCAGCAGCCAAGATGGGACTGATTTATCCACTGAAGCTTTCTTT
-	TRBD1	TRBJ2-6	TRBV9	CASSVLGQGATGANVLTF	TGTGCCAGCAGCGTGTTGGGACAGGGGGCGACTGGGGCCAACGTCCTGACTTTC
-	TRBD1	TRBJ1-6	TRBV19	CASSPRGLESPLHF	TGTGCCAGTAGCCCAAGGGGGCTAGAGTCACCCCTCCACTTT
-	-	TRBJ2-2	TRBV5-4	CASSLSAVAGELFF	TGTGCCAGCAGCTTGAGCGCAGTAGCTGGGGAGCTGTTTTTT
-	TRBD2	TRBJ2-1	TRBV5-1	CASSPGRASYNEQFF	TGCGCCAGCAGTCCCGGGAGGGCCTCCTACAATGAGCAGTTCTTC
-	TRBD1	TRBJ1-2	TRBV14	CASSPQGGYGYTF	TGTGCCAGCAGCCCACAGGGGGGCTATGGCTACACCTTC
once	TRBD1	TRBJ1-2	TRBV28	CASSTQGQGYGYTF	TGTGCCAGCAGTACCCAGGGACAGGGGTACGGCTACACCTTC